This T cell receptor (beta chain) was obtained from a study of cytomegalovirus exposure and HLA in healthy donors. The length of the CDR3 is 14 residues. Germline-derived CDR1 and CDR2 are MDHEN and SYDVKM. Trimming took off 7 bases at V and 0 bases at J, with 10 bases between the two ends. In the PCR, 60 Vbeta and 13 Jbeta primers were used. Source study methods: Approximately 12 million of tens of millions of unique TCR beta chains were shared, per a later count. Method: immunoSEQ multiplex PCR; TCRdb's copy keeps in-frame clones and lacks some. For V, J and clone size, that table is used; D and trimming come from the DNA. The sample yields approximately 260,000 clones, 84% seen once.

Sequenced input: PBMCs. The source of this sequence is a woman in her 40s in good health and CMV-seropositive. The rearrangement joins TRBV28 to TRBJ1-5; a weak D match, TRBD1 (5 bases). The CDR3 DNA is TGTGCCAGCACCCAGGGTTCTAGCAATCAGCCCCAGCATTTT. Its translation is CASTQGSSNQPQHF.